The clone carrying this T cell receptor (beta chain) appeared a few times. The antigen remains unidentified. A marrow graft followed busulfan-fludarabine conditioning, with cyclophosphamide on days +3 and +4. In germline, CDR1 is SSHAT, CDR2 FNYEAQ (reference sequence). The ends lost 5 bases at V and 4 bases at J; junction bases unmatched: 5. This CDR3 has 14 residues. This sample is part of a study of T cells after posttransplantation cyclophosphamide. Study-level findings and limits: Skin or GI-infiltrating T cells shared few TRB sequences with blood. Later post-transplant blood repertoires were often dominated by donor CD8+ memory clones. TRB clonality was highly associated with recipient CMV seropositivity and reactivation.

This table comes from immunoSEQ multiplex PCR, and its TCRdb copy is limited to in-frame clones, with some not included. This table holds 10,000 to 15,000 clones with no singletons; the top ten claim 25% to 30%. Sequences were derived from PBMCs, sampled after allogeneic stem cell transplant with posttransplant cyclophosphamide. This receptor was identified in a female patient in her 40s who received an allogeneic stem cell transplant from an unrelated donor, was CMV-positive, and had acute GVHD only. The T cells may come from the graft donor. The chain is built from TRBV7-7 and TRBJ2-5; 9 bases are a match to TRBD1. The CDR3 protein is CASSKGQGVETQYF. The CDR3 DNA reads as TGTGCCAGCAGCAAGGGACAGGGTGTAGAGACCCAGTACTTC.